These 23 T cell receptor beta chains share one sample of origin, sequenced in a study of CD8 T cells in Susac syndrome. Random hexamers served to reverse transcribe about 0.45 to 1 ug RNA. MiXCR was run by TCRdb on the immunoSEQ multiplex PCR reads, yielding one entry per CDR3 protein. The sample lists about 130,000 distinct CDR3 sequences; approximately 95% were seen once. The sample comprised CD8+ T cells from PBMCs. The receptors were gathered from a human donor with Susac syndrome.

As for this clonotype: One end of the junction varies from germline; a read error may be responsible. V usage is TRBV29-1 and J usage is TRBJ2-5; D may be TRBD2 (5 bases). CDR3 size: 16 residues. CDR1 is SQVTM, CDR2 ANQGSEA, per germline. CDR3 amino acids: CSVGRRDSTRQEIQYF. CDR3 coding DNA: TGCAGCGTGGGCCGACGGGATTCCACCCGGCAAGAGATCCAGTACTTC.

The V call is TRBV24-1, the J call TRBJ2-3; D not certain. Germline CDR1 is KGHDR and CDR2 is SFDVKD. V was pared by 4 bases and J by 5 bases, with 9 bases between. The CDR3 has 13 residues. The chain's CDR3 is CATSETDIDTQYF. The DNA for the CDR3 is TGTGCCACCAGTGAAACAGATATAGATACGCAGTATTTT.

The chain uses TRBV12-3 or TRBV12-4 and TRBJ2-1; D gene ambiguous. V lost 0 bases to trimming and J lost 5 bases, with 14 bases between them. The CDR3 covers 16 residues. The CDR3 here is CASSLARSSRDNEQFF. For the CDR3, the DNA is TGTGCCAGCAGTTTAGCGCGCTCTAGTAGGGACAATGAGCAGTTCTTC.

This clonotype showed up just once. The chain recombines TRBV30 with TRBJ1-3, with D uncertain. V lost 3 bases to trimming and J lost 0 bases, with 12 bases between them. The germline V gene has CDR1 GTSNPN and CDR2 SVGIG (reference sequence). The CDR3 is 15 residues long. The CDR3 region has the DNA TGTGCCTGGAGCCTGTCAACGAACTCTGGAAACACCATATATTTT. Protein product: CAWSLSTNSGNTIYF.

The chain carries TRBV9 and TRBJ2-2; TRBD2 matches 10 bases. The junction had 11 bases not matched to a gene; V was cut back by 0 bases and J by 6 bases. The length of the CDR3 is 18 residues. CDR1 is SGDLS and CDR2 is YYNGEE in the germline V gene. The CDR3 coding sequence is TGTGCCAGCAGCGTAGAGGGTTTCGGGCTAGCGGGAGCCGGGGAGCTGTTTTTT. Its translation is CASSVEGFGLAGAGELFF.

In nucleotides, the CDR3 is TGTGCCAGCAGCGTAGCAGGGTTGCACGAGCAGTACTTC. Its protein is CASSVAGLHEQYF. The chain joins TRBV9 to TRBJ2-7, with D possibly matching TRBD1 (5 bases). Germline V gene data show CDR1 as SGDLS and CDR2 as YYNGEE. The CDR3 contains 13 residues. V lost 0 bases, J lost 5 bases, and 9 bases lay in between.

J is TRBJ2-1 and V is TRBV12-3 or TRBV12-4; 7 bases align to TRBD2. The CDR3 has 16 residues. V lost 5 bases and J lost 6; bases outside the gene matches: 13. The CDR3 sequence is CASSPRLLANRNEQFF. The CDR3 DNA reads TGTGCCAGCAGTCCTAGATTACTAGCGAACCGCAATGAGCAGTTCTTC.

V usage is TRBV20-1 and J usage is TRBJ1-2, with no clear D. Trimming took 0 bases from V and 9 from J, leaving 2 bases between them. Per the germline V gene, CDR1 is DFQATT and CDR2 is SNEGSKA (reference sequence). This CDR3 is built from 9 residues. The CDR3 nucleotides read TGCAGTGCTAGAGACAGCTACACCTTC. It translates to CSARDSYTF.

This chain links TRBV27 with TRBJ2-1, with 7 bases that match TRBD2. Germline CDR1 MNHEY, CDR2 SMNVEV (reference sequence). The CDR3 is 15 residues long. V lost 2 bases, J lost 5 bases, and 6 bases stayed unmatched. CDR3 DNA sequence: TGTGCCAGCAGTTTAGGGCTAGCGGTAAACAATGAGCAGTTCTTC. Translated, it gives CASSLGLAVNNEQFF.

The chain joins TRBV5-1 to TRBJ2-1; 8 bases fit TRBD2. Trimming removed 4 bases from V and 8 bases from J; junction bases left unmatched: 11. CDR3 length: 15 residues. Germline CDR1 is SGHRS and CDR2 is YFSETQ. The CDR3 coding sequence is TGCGCCAGCAGCCCCCGAGCGGGAGAGGACGATGAGCAGTTCTTC. It is translated as CASSPRAGEDDEQFF.

This clonotype was picked up one time. The V gene is TRBV7-9, the J gene TRBJ2-5, with TRBD1 identical over 7 bases. V was pared by 4 bases and J by 4 bases, with 9 bases of the junction left unmatched. The CDR3 is 15 residues long. Germline lookup yields CDR1 SEHNR and CDR2 FQNEAQ (reference sequence). CDR3 sequence: CASSSTVDRAETQYF. CDR3 nucleotides: TGTGCCAGCAGCTCCACCGTTGACAGGGCAGAGACCCAGTACTTC.

The CDR3, as DNA: TGTGCCAGCAGTTCGACAGGGCAGACCCAGTACTTC. Residues: CASSSTGQTQYF. The rearrangement joins TRBV12-3 or TRBV12-4 to TRBJ2-5; 7 positions match TRBD1. V shed 4 bases, J shed 6 bases, and the junction held 2 bases outside the gene matches. The length of the CDR3 is 12 residues.

This clonotype has a single count. The V gene is TRBV30, the J gene TRBJ1-1; a possible D gene is TRBD1 (5 bases). The CDR3 loop spans 12 amino acids. V was cut by 5 bases and J by 0 bases, with 7 bases left in between. Germline assignment: CDR1 GTSNPN and CDR2 SVGIG (reference sequence). CDR3 sequence (DNA): TGTGCCTGGGGGACGGTGAACACTGAAGCTTTCTTT. Amino acid sequence: CAWGTVNTEAFF.

This clonotype was recorded only once. The chain is built from TRBV7-2 and TRBJ2-7, with a possible D match to TRBD2 (7 bases). The germline V and J ends were trimmed by 1 base and 1 base, with 11 bases remaining between them. CDR3 length equals 15 residues. Per the germline V gene, CDR1 is SGHTA and CDR2 is FQGNSA. CDR3 DNA sequence: TGTGCCAGCAGCTTAGTGGGGGGGCCTTCCTACGAGCAGTACTTC. The encoded protein is CASSLVGGPSYEQYF. Combining the CDR3 with reference TRBV7-2 and TRBJ2-7 gives the whole variable domain GAGVSQSPSNKVTEKGKDVELRCDPISGHTALYWYRQSLGQGLEFLIYFQGNSAPDKSGLPSDRFSAERTGGSVSTLTIQRTQQEDSAVYLCASSLVGGPSYEQYFGPGTRLTVT.

The V and J genes are TRBV12-3 or TRBV12-4 and TRBJ2-1; a weak D match, TRBD1 (6 bases). V was clipped by 6 bases and J by 8 bases, with 32 bases between them. This CDR3 spans 19 amino acids. CDR3 loop: CASSTTKAPQGRGGDEQFF. The CDR3 DNA reads as TGTGCCAGCAGCACCACCAAAGCCCCACAGGGAAGGGGTGGCGATGAGCAGTTCTTC.

This chain links TRBV19 with TRBJ2-1; D may be TRBD1 (6 bases). Germline V gene lookup returns CDR1 LNHDA and CDR2 SQIVND (reference sequence). V gave up 6 bases and J gave up 13 bases, with 13 bases separating them. This CDR3 has 11 residues. The CDR3 nucleotides are TGTGCCAGTAGCAACGACAGGCAACAGTTCTTC. Protein sequence: CASSNDRQQFF.

The DNA of the CDR3 is TGTGCCAGCAGCCCACCGTCAGGAGGAAAGCAGTTCTTC. Protein: CASSPPSGGKQFF. The gene calls are TRBV3-1 and TRBJ2-1; D may be TRBD2 (5 bases). CDR1 is LGHDT, CDR2 YNNKEL, per germline (reference sequence). V lost 4 bases and J lost 11, with 15 bases in between. There are 13 residues in the CDR3.

V is TRBV4-1 and J is TRBJ2-1; a weak D match, TRBD2 (6 bases). The V end lost 0 bases, the J end lost 8 bases, and 29 bases lay between the germline ends. Germline CDR1 MGHRA, CDR2 YSYEKL. CDR3 length: 20 amino acids. The CDR3 DNA sequence: TGCGCCAGCAGCCAAGATCCCCCCCGGACTATCCGTAAGGAGGGAGATGAGCAGTTCTTC. This sequence encodes CASSQDPPRTIRKEGDEQFF.

This chain uses TRBV5-4 with TRBJ2-2; the D gene is possibly TRBD1 (5 bases). CDR3 length: 14 residues. Per the germline V gene, CDR1 is SGHNT and CDR2 is YYREEE (reference sequence). V lost 7 bases to trimming and J lost 6 bases, with 16 bases between them. This CDR3 reads CASHGAPSAGELFF. The CDR3 nucleotides read TGTGCCAGCCATGGGGCCCCCTCGGCCGGGGAGCTGTTTTTT. Based on the CDR3 plus reference TRBV5-4 and TRBJ2-2, the full variable domain is ETGVTQSPTHLIKTRGQQVTLRCSSQSGHNTVSWYQQALGQGPQFIFQYYREEENGRGNFPPRFSGLQFPNYSSELNVNALELDDSALYLCASHGAPSAGELFFGEGSRLTVL.

The V gene is TRBV7-8, the J gene TRBJ2-5; weak D call: TRBD1 (6 bases). V gave up 3 bases and J gave up 2 bases, with 7 bases separating them. This CDR3 contains 13 residues. Germline V gene data show CDR1 as SGHVS and CDR2 as FQNEAQ. CDR3 loop: CASSFGQQETQYF. As DNA, the CDR3 is TGTGCCAGCAGCTTCGGACAGCAAGAGACCCAGTACTTC.

In this sample, this clonotype turned up a few times. This chain joins TRBV12-3 or TRBV12-4 and TRBJ1-1; D perhaps matches TRBD1 (6 bases). CDR3 size: 12 residues. Trimming took off 5 bases at V and 4 bases at J, with 8 bases between the two ends. The CDR3 DNA follows: TGTGCCAGCAGTGGGGGCGGCACTGAAGCTTTCTTT. It is translated as CASSGGGTEAFF.

The CDR3 DNA is TGTGCCACCAGCACTCTAGGGAATGAGCAGTTCTTC. It encodes CATSTLGNEQFF. The rearrangement uses TRBV15 and TRBJ2-1; no definite D call. The CDR3 totals 12 residues. The germline CDR1 and CDR2 sequences are LNHNV and YYDKDF (reference sequence). The V gene lost 4 bases and the J gene lost 7 bases, with 8 bases spanning the gap.

The chain joins TRBV18 to TRBJ2-5, with D perhaps matching TRBD2 (6 bases). Germline CDR1 and CDR2: KGHSH and LQKENI. The CDR3 has 13 amino acids. V dropped 3 bases and J dropped 7 bases, with 12 bases sitting between them. This chain's CDR3 is CASSPEGPGTQYF. DNA of the CDR3: TGTGCCAGCTCACCGGAGGGGCCAGGGACCCAGTACTTC.